This T cell receptor (beta chain) was captured in a study of CD8+CD57+ T cells in acquired aplastic anemia. Profiling that covered TCR beta VDJ and CDR3 relied on genomic DNA as its template. TCRdb recomputed calls from the reads with MiXCR, one row per CDR3 protein. Altogether 150,000 to 160,000 distinct CDR3 sequences are present, roughly 49% being singletons, with the ten largest covering approximately 12%. Comments on this clonotype: A read error may be the cause here, since a much bigger clone is one base away.

CD8+CD57+ cell expansion, shown by flow cytometry, had occurred in the patients selected for sequencing. Among the patients, none had received any therapy at the time of blood sampling. Sequencing input: sorted CD4+, CD8+, or CD8+CD57+ T cells (not recorded which) from PBMCs. The sequence was collected from a human donor with aplastic anemia.

The CDR3 loop is CASSYSPDTGELYF. CDR3 DNA sequence: TGTGCCAGCAGTTACTCGCCGGACACCGGGGAGCTGTATTTT. V gene TRBV6-2 or TRBV6-3 combines with J gene TRBJ2-2; possibly TRBD1 or TRBD2 for D (5 bases each). This CDR3 region has 14 residues. Germline values: CDR1 MNHEY, CDR2 SVGEGT.